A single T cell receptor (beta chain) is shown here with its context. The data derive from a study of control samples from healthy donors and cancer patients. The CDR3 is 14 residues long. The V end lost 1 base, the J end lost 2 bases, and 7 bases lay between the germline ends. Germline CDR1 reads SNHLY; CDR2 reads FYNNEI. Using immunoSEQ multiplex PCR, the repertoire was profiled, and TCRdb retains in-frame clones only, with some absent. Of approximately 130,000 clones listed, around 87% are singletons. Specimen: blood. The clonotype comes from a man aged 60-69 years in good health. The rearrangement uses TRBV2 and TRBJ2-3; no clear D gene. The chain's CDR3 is CASSEGVPTDTQYF. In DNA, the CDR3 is TGTGCCAGCAGTGAAGGAGTCCCCACAGATACGCAGTATTTT.